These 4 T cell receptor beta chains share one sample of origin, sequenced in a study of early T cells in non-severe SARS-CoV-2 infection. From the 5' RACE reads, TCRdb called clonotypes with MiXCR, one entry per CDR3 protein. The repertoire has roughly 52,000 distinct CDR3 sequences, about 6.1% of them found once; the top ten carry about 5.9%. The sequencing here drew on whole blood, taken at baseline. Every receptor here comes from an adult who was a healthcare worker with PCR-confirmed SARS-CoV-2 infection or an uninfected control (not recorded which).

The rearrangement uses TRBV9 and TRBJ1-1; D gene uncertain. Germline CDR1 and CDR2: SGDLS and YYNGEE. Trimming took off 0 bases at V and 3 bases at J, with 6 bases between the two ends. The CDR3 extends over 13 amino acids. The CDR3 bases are TGTGCCAGCAGCGTAGAGGTGTACACTGAAGCTTTCTTT. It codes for CASSVEVYTEAFF.

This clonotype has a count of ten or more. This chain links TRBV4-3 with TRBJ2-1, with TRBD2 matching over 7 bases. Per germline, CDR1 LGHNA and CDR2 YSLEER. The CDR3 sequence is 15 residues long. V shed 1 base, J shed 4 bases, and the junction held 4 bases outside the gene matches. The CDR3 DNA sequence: TGCGCCAGCAGCCAAGCGGGGGGAAGGTACAATGAGCAGTTCTTC. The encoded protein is CASSQAGGRYNEQFF.

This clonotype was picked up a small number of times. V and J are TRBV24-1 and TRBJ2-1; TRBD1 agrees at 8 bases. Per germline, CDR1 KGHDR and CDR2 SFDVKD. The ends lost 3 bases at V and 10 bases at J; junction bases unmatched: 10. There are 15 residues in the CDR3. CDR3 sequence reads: CATSDSRQGLREQFF. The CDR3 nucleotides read TGTGCCACCAGTGATAGCCGACAGGGGCTTCGGGAGCAGTTCTTC.

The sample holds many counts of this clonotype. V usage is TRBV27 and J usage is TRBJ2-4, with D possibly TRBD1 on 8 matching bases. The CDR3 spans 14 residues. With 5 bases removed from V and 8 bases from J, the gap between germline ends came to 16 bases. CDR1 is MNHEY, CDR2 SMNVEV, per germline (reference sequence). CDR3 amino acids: CASSPRQGRDIQYF. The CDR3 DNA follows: TGTGCCAGCAGTCCACGACAGGGGAGGGACATTCAGTACTTC.